Following are 6 T cell receptor beta chains from one sample sequenced in a study of T cell changes during pregnancy in multiple sclerosis. Libraries were prepared by immunoSEQ multiplex PCR; TCRdb keeps only in-frame clonotypes and omits some of them. The table lists 90,000 to 150,000 clones, about 93% of them singletons. Specimen: peripheral blood, collected before pregnancy. The receptor source for this set is a female donor with multiple sclerosis, enrolled in a pregnancy study.

The chain combines TRBV7-9 with TRBJ2-7; D possibly corresponds to TRBD2 (6 bases). V was trimmed by 5 bases and J by 4 bases, leaving 18 bases between them. This CDR3 contains 15 residues. Germline V gene sequence: CDR1 SEHNR, CDR2 FQNEAQ (reference sequence). CDR3 DNA sequence: TGTGCCAGCAGCCGACGAACGGGGGTACGATACGAGCAGTACTTC. The encoded protein is CASSRRTGVRYEQYF.

In its sample, this clone was seen once. This chain joins TRBV9 and TRBJ1-2; the match to TRBD1 covers 9 bases. J was trimmed by 7 bases and V by 3 bases; bases with no gene match: 16. This CDR3 is built from 17 residues. The germline gives CDR1 SGDLS, CDR2 YYNGEE. The DNA of the CDR3 is TGTGCCAGCAGCGGCGACAGTACAGGGGGCTCCTCCGGTGGCTACACCTTC. Its translation is CASSGDSTGGSSGGYTF.

The rearrangement joins TRBV11-2 to TRBJ1-1, with 7 bases identical to TRBD1. The germline CDR1 and CDR2 sequences are SGHAT and FQNNGV. The CDR3 extends over 14 amino acids. Germline trimming cut 3 bases from V and 4 bases from J; bases unmatched to any gene: 5. The CDR3 sequence is CASSLYAGGTEAFF. CDR3 bases: TGTGCCAGCAGCTTGTATGCAGGGGGCACTGAAGCTTTCTTT. The full variable domain, its missing parts supplied by reference TRBV11-2 and TRBJ1-1, is EAGVAQSPRYKIIEKRQSVAFWCNPISGHATLYWYQQILGQGPKLLIQFQNNGVVDDSQLPKDRFSAERLKGVDSTLKIQPAKLEDSAVYLCASSLYAGGTEAFFGQGTRLTVV.

In nucleotides, the CDR3 is TGTGCCAGCAGCTTAGCCGGGACAGGCTCTGGAAACACCATATATTTT. Translated, it gives CASSLAGTGSGNTIYF. The chain uses TRBV7-9 and TRBJ1-3, with TRBD1 matching 8 bases. This CDR3 comprises 16 residues. The germline gives CDR1 SEHNR, CDR2 FQNEAQ (reference sequence). Germline trimming cut 0 bases from V and 0 bases from J; bases unmatched to any gene: 1.

This chain uses TRBV28 with TRBJ1-3; D is unresolved. CDR1 and CDR2 (germline): MDHEN, SYDVKM. The CDR3 spans 15 residues. Trimming removed 8 bases at V and 0 bases at J, with 14 bases between. The chain's CDR3 is CASAAGGLSGNTIYF. In nucleotides, the CDR3 is TGTGCCAGCGCGGCGGGCGGTCTCTCTGGAAACACCATATATTTT.

The chain is built from TRBV5-6 and TRBJ2-7; 11 bases line up with TRBD1. The CDR3 covers 17 residues. Germline CDR1 is SGHDT and CDR2 is YYEEEE. V lost 3 bases and J lost 0; bases outside the gene matches: 8. CDR3 residues: CASSYSPGQGGSYEQYF. The CDR3 coding sequence is TGTGCCAGCAGCTACTCACCGGGACAGGGGGGCTCCTACGAGCAGTACTTC.